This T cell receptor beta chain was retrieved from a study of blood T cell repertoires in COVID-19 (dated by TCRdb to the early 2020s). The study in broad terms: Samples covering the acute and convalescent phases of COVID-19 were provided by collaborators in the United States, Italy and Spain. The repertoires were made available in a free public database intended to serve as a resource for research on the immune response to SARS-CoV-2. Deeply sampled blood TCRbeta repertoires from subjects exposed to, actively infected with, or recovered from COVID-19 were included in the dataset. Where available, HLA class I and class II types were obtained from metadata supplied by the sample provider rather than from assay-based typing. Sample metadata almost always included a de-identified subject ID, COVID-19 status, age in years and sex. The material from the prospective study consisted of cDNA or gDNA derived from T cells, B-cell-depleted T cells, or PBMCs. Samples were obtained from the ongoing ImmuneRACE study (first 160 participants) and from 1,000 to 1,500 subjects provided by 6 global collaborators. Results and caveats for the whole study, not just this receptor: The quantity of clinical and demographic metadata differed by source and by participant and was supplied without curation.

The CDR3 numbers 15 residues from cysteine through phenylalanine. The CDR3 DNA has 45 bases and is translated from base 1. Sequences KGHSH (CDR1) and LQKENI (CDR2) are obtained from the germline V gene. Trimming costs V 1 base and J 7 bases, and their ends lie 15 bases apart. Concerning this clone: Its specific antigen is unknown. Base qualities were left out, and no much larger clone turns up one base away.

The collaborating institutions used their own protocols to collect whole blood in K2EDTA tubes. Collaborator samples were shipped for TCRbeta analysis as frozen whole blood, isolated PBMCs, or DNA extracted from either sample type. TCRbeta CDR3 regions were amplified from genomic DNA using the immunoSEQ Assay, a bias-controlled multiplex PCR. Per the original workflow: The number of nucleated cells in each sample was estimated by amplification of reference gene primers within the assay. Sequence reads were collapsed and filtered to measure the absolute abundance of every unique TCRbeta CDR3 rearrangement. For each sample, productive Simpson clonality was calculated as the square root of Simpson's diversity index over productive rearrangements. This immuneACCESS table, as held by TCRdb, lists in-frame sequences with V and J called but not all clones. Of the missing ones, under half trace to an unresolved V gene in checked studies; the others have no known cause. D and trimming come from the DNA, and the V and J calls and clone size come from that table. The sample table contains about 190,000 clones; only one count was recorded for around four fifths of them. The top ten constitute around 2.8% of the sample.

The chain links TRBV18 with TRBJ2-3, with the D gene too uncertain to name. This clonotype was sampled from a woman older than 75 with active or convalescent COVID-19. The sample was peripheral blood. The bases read TGTGCCAGCTCACCACTCGGAATTCCGAGGAATACGCAGTATTTT. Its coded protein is CASSPLGIPRNTQYF.